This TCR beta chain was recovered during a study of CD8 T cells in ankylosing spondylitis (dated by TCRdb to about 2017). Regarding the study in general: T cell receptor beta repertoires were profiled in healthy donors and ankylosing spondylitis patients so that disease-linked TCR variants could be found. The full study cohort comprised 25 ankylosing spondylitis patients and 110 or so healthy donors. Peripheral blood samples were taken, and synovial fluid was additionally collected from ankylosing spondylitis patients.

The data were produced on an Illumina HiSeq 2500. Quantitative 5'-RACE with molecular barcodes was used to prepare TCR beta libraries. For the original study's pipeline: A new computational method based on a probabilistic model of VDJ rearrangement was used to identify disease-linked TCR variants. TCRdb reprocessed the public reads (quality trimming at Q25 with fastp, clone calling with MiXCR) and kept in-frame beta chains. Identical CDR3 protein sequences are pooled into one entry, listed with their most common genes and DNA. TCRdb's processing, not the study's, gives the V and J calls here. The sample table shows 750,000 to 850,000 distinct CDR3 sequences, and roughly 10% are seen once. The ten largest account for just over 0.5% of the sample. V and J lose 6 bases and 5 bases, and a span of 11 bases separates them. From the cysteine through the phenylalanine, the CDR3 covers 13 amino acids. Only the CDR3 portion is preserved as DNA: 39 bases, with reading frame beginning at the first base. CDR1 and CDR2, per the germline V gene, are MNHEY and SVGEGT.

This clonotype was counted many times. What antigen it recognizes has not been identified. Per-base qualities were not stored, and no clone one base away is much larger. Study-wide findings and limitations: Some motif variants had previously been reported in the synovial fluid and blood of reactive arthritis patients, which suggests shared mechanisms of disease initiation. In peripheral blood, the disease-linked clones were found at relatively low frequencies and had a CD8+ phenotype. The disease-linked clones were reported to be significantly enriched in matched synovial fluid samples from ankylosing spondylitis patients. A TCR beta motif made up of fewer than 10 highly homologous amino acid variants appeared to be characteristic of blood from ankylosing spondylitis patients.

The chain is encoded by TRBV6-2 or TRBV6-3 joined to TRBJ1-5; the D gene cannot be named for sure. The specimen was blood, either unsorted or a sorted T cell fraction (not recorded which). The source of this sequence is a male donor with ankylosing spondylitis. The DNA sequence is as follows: TGTGCCAGCAGCTCCGTAGGTCATCAGCCCCAGCATTTT. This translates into CASSSVGHQPQHF.